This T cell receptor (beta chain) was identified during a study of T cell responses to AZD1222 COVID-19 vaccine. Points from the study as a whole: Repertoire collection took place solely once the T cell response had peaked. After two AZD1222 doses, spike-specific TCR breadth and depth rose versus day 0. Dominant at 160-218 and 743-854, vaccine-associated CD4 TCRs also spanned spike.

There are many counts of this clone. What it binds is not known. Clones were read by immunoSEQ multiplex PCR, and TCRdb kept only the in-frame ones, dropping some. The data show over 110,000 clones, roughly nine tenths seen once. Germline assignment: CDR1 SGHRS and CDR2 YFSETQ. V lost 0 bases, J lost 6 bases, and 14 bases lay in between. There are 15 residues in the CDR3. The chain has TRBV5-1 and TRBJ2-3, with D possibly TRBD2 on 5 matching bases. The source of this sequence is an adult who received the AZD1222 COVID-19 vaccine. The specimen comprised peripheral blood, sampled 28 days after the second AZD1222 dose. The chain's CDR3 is CASSLASLEGDTQYF. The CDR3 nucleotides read TGCGCCAGCAGCTTGGCGTCCCTAGAGGGCGATACGCAGTATTTT.